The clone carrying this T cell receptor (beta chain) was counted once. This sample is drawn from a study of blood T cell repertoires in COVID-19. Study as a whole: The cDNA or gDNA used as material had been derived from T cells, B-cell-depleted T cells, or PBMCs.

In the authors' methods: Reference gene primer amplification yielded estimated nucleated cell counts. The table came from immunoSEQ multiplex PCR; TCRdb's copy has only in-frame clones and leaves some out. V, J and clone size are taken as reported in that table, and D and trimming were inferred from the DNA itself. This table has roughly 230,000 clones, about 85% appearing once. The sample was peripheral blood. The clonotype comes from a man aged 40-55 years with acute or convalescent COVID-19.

The CDR3 spells CASSVVNSKTEAFF. The CDR3 coding sequence is TGTGCCAGCAGCGTAGTAAACAGTAAGACTGAAGCTTTCTTT. V gene TRBV9 combines with J gene TRBJ1-1; D not resolved. The V gene's germline CDR1 is SGDLS and CDR2 YYNGEE. V dropped 0 bases and J dropped 5 bases, with 11 bases sitting between them. The CDR3 spans 14 residues.